This record covers a single T cell receptor (beta chain). Its antigen remains unidentified. The data stem from a study of cytomegalovirus exposure and HLA in healthy donors. Study details: Among over 350 genotyped donors, around 80% fell in the Caucasian-associated ancestry cluster.

Primers: 60 Vbeta forward and 13 Jbeta reverse. Some clones are missing from TCRdb's copy, which holds only in-frame ones; the method was immunoSEQ multiplex PCR. The sample carries 150,000 or so clones, roughly 80% recorded once. Findings and limits, study-wide: Previously analyzed data showed that most TCR beta V segments were productive at a frequency of about 90% or about 30%. Reported performance of the classifier showed diagnosis of cytomegalovirus status with high specificity and sensitivity. Later, an analysis showed that TCR beta chains associated with HLA were more clonally expanded than others that were equally common.

This CDR3 spans 15 amino acids. Trimming at V came to 2 bases and at J to 6 bases, leaving 6 bases not matched to a gene. Germline CDR1 SGDLS, CDR2 YYNGEE. The sequenced material came from PBMCs. The V gene is TRBV9, the J gene TRBJ2-2, with 8 positions matching TRBD2. The sequence was collected from a man aged 45-60 years in good health and CMV-seropositive. The CDR3 sequence: CASSVTAGDPGELFF. DNA of the CDR3: TGTGCCAGCAGCGTGACAGCGGGAGATCCCGGGGAGCTGTTTTTT.